The 18 T cell receptor beta chains below come from one sample, sequenced in a study of identical twins. TCRdb re-called the 5' RACE reads through MiXCR, storing one row per CDR3 protein. Of approximately 600,000 distinct CDR3 sequences in the sample, nearly 10% were seen once. The same sample was also studied in work on yellow fever vaccine responses in identical twins.

The sample was PBMCs. The receptor source for this set is a woman under 30 in good health.

This clonotype was picked up a small number of times. This chain uses TRBV20-1 with TRBJ2-7; possible D gene TRBD1, 5 bases. Trimming removed 3 bases from V and 7 bases from J, with 13 bases in between. Germline CDR1 reads DFQATT; CDR2 reads SNEGSKA (reference sequence). The CDR3 runs to 12 residues. CDR3 residues: CSARGLRGEQYF. The CDR3, as DNA: TGCAGTGCTAGGGGGCTCAGAGGAGAGCAGTACTTC.

This clonotype was seen more than once but under ten times. This rearrangement joins TRBV18 to TRBJ2-7; 10 nucleotides match TRBD1. From germline, CDR1 is KGHSH and CDR2 LQKENI. With V trimmed by 5 bases and J by 0 bases, 4 bases remained unmatched. This CDR3 region has 15 residues. CDR3 sequence reads: CASSGTGDVSYEQYF. Here the CDR3 DNA reads TGTGCCAGCTCAGGGACAGGGGACGTCTCCTACGAGCAGTACTTC. Supplemented by reference TRBV18 and TRBJ2-7, the full variable domain reads NAGVMQNPRHLVRRRGQEARLRCSPMKGHSHVYWYRQLPEEGLKFMVYLQKENIIDESGMPKERFSAEFPKEGPSILRIQQVVRGDSAAYFCASSGTGDVSYEQYFGPGTRLTVT.

This clonotype has more than one count but fewer than ten. The gene calls are TRBV6-4 and TRBJ2-1; TRBD2 matches at 11 bases. V gave up 4 bases and J gave up 8 bases; unmatched junction bases: 7. There are 15 residues in the CDR3. CDR1 is MRHNA, CDR2 SNTAGT, per germline. CDR3 coding DNA: TGTGCCAGCAGTGTAACTAGCGGGAGTTCACATGAGCAGTTCTTC. Translating gives CASSVTSGSSHEQFF.

The chain's CDR3 is CASSRVSGTSGGARTDTQYF. DNA for the CDR3: TGTGCCAGCAGCCGGGTATCCGGGACTAGCGGGGGCGCCAGGACAGATACGCAGTATTTT. This chain connects TRBV11-2 to TRBJ2-3; 14 nucleotides match TRBD2. The CDR3 loop spans 20 amino acids. CDR1 is SGHAT and CDR2 is FQNNGV in the germline V gene. J was trimmed by 3 bases and V by 5 bases; bases with no gene match: 16.

This rearrangement joins TRBV11-2 to TRBJ1-1; TRBD1 matches 7 bases. The CDR3 contains 13 residues. Germline V lookup: CDR1 SGHAT, CDR2 FQNNGV. V was pared by 3 bases and J by 4 bases, with 2 bases of the junction left unmatched. CDR3 nucleotide sequence: TGTGCCAGCAGCTTTAACAGGGGCACTGAAGCTTTCTTT. The encoded protein is CASSFNRGTEAFF.

This clonotype was counted ten times or more. The genes are TRBV15 and TRBJ2-3, with D tentatively TRBD2 (6 bases). Germline V CDR1 and CDR2: LNHNV, YYDKDF (reference sequence). This CDR3 is 15 amino acids long. The ends were cut back, 1 base at V and 2 bases at J, with 10 bases in the middle. CDR3: CATSRAGLHTDTQYF. CDR3 sequence (DNA): TGTGCCACCAGCAGAGCGGGACTCCACACAGATACGCAGTATTTT.

This clonotype was detected many times. The rearrangement links TRBV4-3 to TRBJ2-1; 13 nucleotides align to TRBD2. Looked up from germline, CDR1 is LGHNA and CDR2 is YSLEER. This CDR3 spans 19 amino acids. With 0 bases clipped from V and 4 bases from J, the junction kept 9 bases outside the gene matches. The chain's CDR3 is CASSQDLPPGLAGYNEQFF. CDR3 DNA: TGCGCCAGCAGCCAAGATCTGCCCCCGGGACTAGCGGGATACAATGAGCAGTTCTTC.

This clonotype was recorded at least ten times. The chain carries TRBV4-3 and TRBJ2-7; D call uncertain. Between the trimmed V and J ends, which lost 3 bases and 3 bases, there was a span of 15 bases. The CDR3 is 15 amino acids. CDR1 and CDR2 from the germline V gene are LGHNA and YSLEER. The CDR3 DNA follows: TGCGCCAGCAGCCAGTTTATCAGCGCTCGCTACGAGCAGTACTTC. Its protein product is CASSQFISARYEQYF.

This rearrangement joins TRBV12-3 or TRBV12-4 to TRBJ2-2, with D perhaps TRBD1 or TRBD2 (5 bases each). The CDR3 sequence is 16 residues long. With 5 bases removed from V and 2 bases from J, the gap between germline ends came to 15 bases. CDR3 nucleotide sequence: TGTGCCAGCAGTCGCCCCGGGACGGTCAACACCGGGGAGCTGTTTTTT. Translating gives CASSRPGTVNTGELFF.

This clonotype was seen a few times. The chain recombines TRBV7-2 with TRBJ2-7; TRBD2 matches 12 bases. The CDR3 is 14 residues long. V was pared by 4 bases and J by 8 bases, with 6 bases of the junction left unmatched. Looked up from germline, CDR1 is SGHTA and CDR2 is FQGNSA. The CDR3 loop reads CASSSPGLAGQQYF. The CDR3 coding sequence is TGTGCCAGCAGCTCACCGGGACTAGCGGGCCAGCAGTACTTC. Full variable domain (missing parts from reference TRBV7-2 and TRBJ2-7): GAGVSQSPSNKVTEKGKDVELRCDPISGHTALYWYRQSLGQGLEFLIYFQGNSAPDKSGLPSDRFSAERTGGSVSTLTIQRTQQEDSAVYLCASSSPGLAGQQYFGPGTRLTVT.

This clonotype was seen more than once but under ten times. CDR3 DNA sequence: TGTGCCAGCAGTCCCCGGGACAGGGGCCCCAATGAGCAGTTCTTC. Protein product: CASSPRDRGPNEQFF. The rearrangement joins TRBV12-3 or TRBV12-4 to TRBJ2-1; 10 bases map to TRBD1. This CDR3 has 15 residues. Losses at the gene ends were 5 bases for V and 6 bases for J; bases not matched to a gene: 7.

Ten or more counts support this clonotype. The gene calls are TRBV7-6 and TRBJ1-4; tentatively, D is TRBD1 (5 bases). Trimming took 4 bases from V and 0 from J, leaving 18 bases between them. Germline CDR1 is SGHVS and CDR2 is FNYEAQ. This CDR3 comprises 18 residues. In DNA form, the CDR3 reads TGTGCCAGCAGCTACGGTTTAACGCGGGGGGCAACTAATGAAAAACTGTTTTTT. This sequence encodes CASSYGLTRGATNEKLFF.

This chain joins TRBV6-2 or TRBV6-3 and TRBJ2-7; the D is unclear. This CDR3 is 17 amino acids long. The germline V and J ends were trimmed by 1 base and 2 bases, with 18 bases remaining between them. The germline V gene has CDR1 MNHEY and CDR2 SVGEGT. The CDR3 DNA is TGTGCCAGCAGTTACTTTCCCGGGTCCGACCTGACCTACGAGCAGTACTTC. Protein: CASSYFPGSDLTYEQYF.

This clonotype has only a few counts. V and J are TRBV11-2 and TRBJ2-2; TRBD1 matches 8 bases. The CDR3 has 16 residues. Germline V gives CDR1 SGHAT, CDR2 FQNNGV. V lost 3 bases to trimming and J lost 6 bases; unmatched junction nucleotides: 9. The CDR3: CASSFGQGAIPGELFF. DNA of the CDR3: TGTGCCAGCAGCTTCGGGCAGGGGGCTATACCCGGGGAGCTGTTTTTT.

The genes are TRBV5-1 and TRBJ2-5; weak D call: TRBD1 (5 bases). Germline V lookup: CDR1 SGHRS, CDR2 YFSETQ. This CDR3 has 14 amino acids. V was cut by 0 bases and J by 2 bases, with 8 bases left in between. The CDR3, as DNA: TGCGCCAGCAGCTTGGGGACACAGCAAGAGACCCAGTACTTC. Translated, it gives CASSLGTQQETQYF.

CDR3 coding DNA: TGCAGTGCTAAGCCGGGACACCTTTCCTACGAGCAGTACTTC. Its protein is CSAKPGHLSYEQYF. The chain couples TRBV20-1 to TRBJ2-7; tentatively, D is TRBD1 (6 bases). Germline V gene lookup returns CDR1 DFQATT and CDR2 SNEGSKA (reference sequence). The CDR3 sequence is 14 residues long. Trimming removed 4 bases from V and 1 base from J, with 14 bases in between.

The chain uses TRBV29-1 and TRBJ1-1; possible D gene TRBD1, 5 bases. This CDR3 spans 13 amino acids. Germline-derived CDR1 and CDR2 are SQVTM and ANQGSEA. The V end lost 4 bases, the J end lost 1 base, and 10 bases lay between the germline ends. CDR3 residues: CSVVAGANTEAFF. CDR3 in DNA: TGCAGCGTTGTGGCCGGGGCGAACACTGAAGCTTTCTTT.

This chain links TRBV6-1 with TRBJ2-7; 7 bases are shared with TRBD2. The CDR3 is made up of 15 amino acids. With V trimmed by 5 bases and J by 2 bases, 9 bases remained unmatched. Germline assignment: CDR1 MNHNS and CDR2 SASEGT. The CDR3 loop is CASSPGLDAPYEQYF. DNA for the CDR3: TGTGCCAGCAGTCCCGGACTAGATGCACCCTACGAGCAGTACTTC.